The clone carrying this T cell receptor (beta chain) was seen just once. The antigen remains unidentified. The data were obtained in a study of cytomegalovirus exposure and HLA in healthy donors. On the study more broadly: From donors who were HLA-typed, an early data release held 80 million to 85 million unique TCRs. Study results and limitations: Per published reports, the classifier diagnosed cytomegalovirus status with high specificity and sensitivity. Several of the most significant clusters were apparently associated with common viral pathogens in a later analysis. In vitro data verified a few CMV-associated chains as specific for CMV antigens.

CDR1 LGHNT and CDR2 FRNRAP come from the germline V gene. Germline trimming cut 1 base from V and 4 bases from J; bases unmatched to any gene: 7. The CDR3 totals 16 residues. The PCR contained 60 Vbeta and 13 Jbeta primers. Using immunoSEQ multiplex PCR, the repertoire was profiled, and TCRdb retains in-frame clones only, with some absent. The sample has hundreds of thousands of clones, roughly 88% seen once. The sample taken for sequencing was PBMCs. The clonotype comes from a boy aged 2-9 years in good health and CMV-seronegative. The chain is built from TRBV12-5 and TRBJ1-2; 9 bases fit TRBD1. The DNA of the CDR3 is TGTGCTAGTGGTTTGGACAGGGGGCGGGGTAGCTATGGCTACACCTTC. Its translation: CASGLDRGRGSYGYTF.